The 12 T cell receptor beta chains below were found in one sample sequenced in a study of blood T cell repertoires in COVID-19. The assay was immunoSEQ multiplex PCR, and TCRdb's table has in-frame clones only and misses some. The sample holds 400,000 to 500,000 clones; roughly 85% are singletons and the top ten take 1.4%. The specimen sequenced was peripheral blood. Receptor source: a woman aged 25 to 45 with active or convalescent COVID-19.

CDR3 in DNA: TGTGCCAGCAGCTGGTTCCGGGGCTACGAGCAGTACTTC. Its translation is CASSWFRGYEQYF. V and J are TRBV5-5 and TRBJ2-7, with D tentatively TRBD2 (5 bases). The CDR3 has 13 amino acids. Germline CDR1 is SGHKS and CDR2 is YYEKEE (reference sequence). V was shortened by 3 bases and J by 3 bases, with 10 bases between the two germline ends.

The V gene is TRBV19, the J gene TRBJ1-5, with D tentatively TRBD1 (5 bases). V lost 3 bases, J lost 2 bases, and 11 bases lay in between. Germline CDR1 and CDR2: LNHDA and SQIVND (reference sequence). CDR3 length equals 15 residues. In nucleotides, the CDR3 is TGTGCCAGTAGTATCTCGGGGGTTGGCAATCAGCCCCAGCATTTT. This encodes CASSISGVGNQPQHF.

V and J are TRBV4-1 and TRBJ1-4, with 8 bases fitting TRBD1. Germline assignment: CDR1 MGHRA and CDR2 YSYEKL. The CDR3 runs to 13 residues. Unmatched junction bases numbered 6, after V lost 2 bases and J lost 13 bases. The CDR3 bases are TGCGCCAGCAGCCAACTTACCGGGACAGGACTGTTTTTT. The encoded protein is CASSQLTGTGLFF.

The gene calls are TRBV25-1 and TRBJ1-2, with D hard to call. Deletions cut 11 bases from V and 1 base from J, with 11 bases between. The CDR3 extends over 12 amino acids. Per germline, CDR1 MGHDK and CDR2 SYGVNS. The CDR3 spells CAGGGNNYGYTF. The CDR3 DNA reads TGTGCCGGCGGAGGGAATAACTATGGCTACACCTTC.

This clone was observed a single time. The V and J genes are TRBV25-1 and TRBJ1-2; D is ambiguous. The germline V gene has CDR1 MGHDK and CDR2 SYGVNS. The CDR3 consists of 16 residues. The V end lost 3 bases, the J end lost 4 bases, and 18 bases lay between the germline ends. As DNA, the CDR3 is TGTGCCAGCAGTGATCTGCTCGGTGAGCAAATCTATGGCTACACCTTC. Residues: CASSDLLGEQIYGYTF.

V gene TRBV9 combines with J gene TRBJ2-2, with 12 bases lining up with TRBD2. J was trimmed by 0 bases and V by 2 bases; bases with no gene match: 5. Germline CDR1 and CDR2: SGDLS and YYNGEE. The CDR3 is 18 residues long. The chain's CDR3 is CASSVILAGGANTGELFF. The DNA for the CDR3 is TGTGCCAGCAGCGTGATACTAGCGGGGGGCGCGAACACCGGGGAGCTGTTTTTT.

The chain recombines TRBV7-9 with TRBJ1-1; the D gene is possibly TRBD1 (5 bases). Germline CDR1 is SEHNR and CDR2 is FQNEAQ (reference sequence). The V end was cut by 0 bases, the J end by 5 bases, with 10 bases between. The CDR3 extends over 14 amino acids. The CDR3 protein is CASSLAVGGTEAFF. The CDR3 region has the DNA TGTGCCAGCAGCTTAGCGGTTGGGGGGACTGAAGCTTTCTTT.

This chain links TRBV11-2 with TRBJ2-3; 9 bases align to TRBD2. The V segment lost 3 bases and the J segment 6 bases; nucleotides outside the gene matches: 1. This CDR3 is 13 amino acids long. CDR1 is SGHAT and CDR2 is FQNNGV in the germline V gene. CDR3 loop: CASSLGTSDTQYF. In DNA form, the CDR3 reads TGTGCCAGCAGCTTGGGGACTAGCGATACGCAGTATTTT.

This chain connects TRBV5-1 to TRBJ1-4; 7 bases match TRBD1. The CDR3 contains 15 residues. After removal of 5 bases from V and 3 bases from J, the junction contained 7 bases not matched to a gene. Germline values: CDR1 SGHRS, CDR2 YFSETQ. The CDR3 spells CASRYGQDPNEKLFF. CDR3 sequence (DNA): TGCGCCAGCAGATACGGACAGGACCCTAATGAAAAACTGTTTTTT.

The chain couples TRBV5-6 to TRBJ1-5; D unclear. Trimming stripped 0 bases from V and 7 bases from J, with 8 bases between. Germline values: CDR1 SGHDT, CDR2 YYEEEE. The CDR3 contains 13 residues. Here the CDR3 reads CASSLEGSQPQHF. The CDR3 nucleotides are TGTGCCAGCAGCTTGGAAGGGAGCCAGCCCCAGCATTTT.

This chain uses TRBV7-2 with TRBJ2-2; no clear D. The CDR3 is made up of 16 amino acids. CDR1 is SGHTA and CDR2 is FQGNSA in the germline V gene. Trimming removed 1 base at V and 3 bases at J, with 12 bases between. CDR3 amino acids: CASSLGVVTDTGELFF. The CDR3 bases are TGTGCCAGCAGCTTAGGCGTGGTTACGGACACCGGGGAGCTGTTTTTT.

This chain joins TRBV6-5 and TRBJ1-2; 7 bases agree with TRBD1. Losses at the gene ends were 6 bases for V and 2 bases for J; bases not matched to a gene: 6. The CDR3 contains 14 residues. In germline, CDR1 is MNHEY, CDR2 SVGAGI. CDR3 DNA: TGTGCCAGCAGGCTCCTACAGGGGAACTATGGCTACACCTTC. Amino acids: CASRLLQGNYGYTF.